This T cell receptor (beta chain) was captured by sequencing in a study of CD8 T cells in ankylosing spondylitis. The CDR3 covers 15 residues. Trimming at V came to 2 bases and at J to 4 bases, leaving 6 bases not matched to a gene. Germline loops: CDR1 MNHEY, CDR2 SVGAGI. TCRdb reprocessed the 5' RACE reads with MiXCR, giving one entry per CDR3 protein. The sample lists about 340,000 distinct CDR3 sequences, approximately 20% occurring once. The specimen was blood, either unsorted or a sorted T cell fraction (not recorded which). V usage is TRBV6-5 and J usage is TRBJ1-2, with 8 bases identical to TRBD1. The sequence derives from a male donor with ankylosing spondylitis or in good health (not recorded which). CDR3 DNA sequence: TGTGCCAGCAGTTACCCCGGACAGGGAGTCTATGGCTACACCTTC. Its translation: CASSYPGQGVYGYTF.